Described below is a single TCR beta chain sequence and its context. The sample comes from a study of T cell responses to AZD1222 COVID-19 vaccine. TCRdb's copy holds only in-frame clones and misses some; the assay was immunoSEQ multiplex PCR. The sample has approximately 94,000 clones, nearly 95% seen once. CDR1 is SNHLY and CDR2 is FYNNEI in the germline V gene. CDR3 length: 11 amino acids. Trimming took 4 bases from V and 8 from J, leaving 8 bases between them. The sequencing used peripheral blood, collected on day 0 of AZD1222 vaccination. This sequence originates from an adult in good health. The chain couples TRBV2 to TRBJ1-1; D gene unclear. CDR3 protein: CASSVVAEAFF. The CDR3 DNA reads TGTGCCAGCAGTGTGGTAGCCGAAGCTTTCTTT.